The present TCR beta chain was sequenced within a study of blood T cell repertoires in COVID-19. The overall study: From T cells, B-cell-depleted T cells, or PBMCs came the material, which was cDNA or gDNA.

Seattle patients were enrolled during active infection and followed longitudinally. Using immunoSEQ multiplex PCR, the repertoire was profiled, and TCRdb retains in-frame clones only, with some absent. The sample lists around 370,000 clones, 85% to 90% occurring once. The J segment lost 2 bases and the V segment lost 7 bases, leaving 6 bases of the junction unmatched. Germline CDR1 LNHDA, CDR2 SQIVND (reference sequence). The CDR3 covers 14 residues. The sequence derives from a woman between 70 and 85 years old with COVID-19, enrolled during active disease. This rearrangement joins TRBV19 to TRBJ1-2, with TRBD1 identical over 8 bases. The sequencing input was peripheral blood. As DNA, the CDR3 is TGTGCCAGTACCCCAGACAGGGGCAACTATGGCTACACCTTC. Protein: CASTPDRGNYGYTF.